The entry below gives a single T cell receptor beta chain sequence along with its context. Its antigen is not known. The data are from a study of beta chain features in type 1 diabetes. General study points: Type 1 diabetes patients had moderately but significantly shorter TCRB CDR3s in all four CD4+ subsets. Junctions at VDJ sites from type 1 diabetes patients had fewer insertions and more deletions. Naive, central memory and regulatory TCRB repertoires appeared more similar among patients than healthy donors.

On average, the one heparinised blood draw given by each donor was about 100 mL. The purity of all sorted populations exceeded 98%. Every isolated RNA sample was fully reverse transcribed, so sequencing captured expressed TCRB transcripts. Profiled with immunoSEQ multiplex PCR; TCRdb holds only in-frame clones, not every one. The data contain 600,000 to 700,000 clones, 9.5% to 15% of them singletons. CDR1 and CDR2 from the germline V gene are MNHEY and SVGAGI. The ends were cut back, 2 bases at V and 5 bases at J, with 9 bases in the middle. The CDR3 covers 13 residues. Sequencing was carried out using naive CD4+ T cells from blood. The TCR comes from a young man with type 1 diabetes. The chain carries TRBV6-5 and TRBJ2-5; D gene unclear. CDR3 amino acids: CASSYRSKETQYF. CDR3 sequence (DNA): TGTGCCAGCAGTTACAGGTCTAAGGAGACCCAGTACTTC.